These 14 T cell receptor beta chains came from one sample sequenced in a study of blood T cell repertoires in COVID-19. Measured with immunoSEQ multiplex PCR; TCRdb has only the in-frame clones, and not every one. Among around 620,000 clones listed, more than 80% were seen once. The specimen was peripheral blood. The origin of the receptors is a woman aged 18-29 years with acute or convalescent COVID-19.

This rearrangement joins TRBV2 to TRBJ1-2; tentatively, D is TRBD1 (6 bases). CDR1 SNHLY and CDR2 FYNNEI come from the germline V gene. There are 14 residues in the CDR3. Trimming cost V 5 bases and J 7 bases, with 17 bases left between them. The CDR3 DNA is TGTGCCAGCAGTCGACAGGCCCTTGGGGGTGGCTACACCTTC. Its translation is CASSRQALGGGYTF.

CDR3 sequence (DNA): TGTGCGGGCGGGTATAGCACAGATACGCAGTATTTT. This gives the protein CAGGYSTDTQYF. The gene calls are TRBV2 and TRBJ2-3; a possible D gene is TRBD2 (5 bases). The CDR3 totals 12 residues. The V gene's germline CDR1 is SNHLY and CDR2 FYNNEI.

V and J are TRBV7-2 and TRBJ1-5; TRBD1 aligns across 7 bases. The CDR3 extends over 14 amino acids. The germline V gene encodes CDR1 SGHTA and CDR2 FQGNSA. With 6 bases clipped from V and 3 bases from J, the junction kept 5 bases outside the gene matches. CDR3 sequence: CASSSGQVNQPQHF. The CDR3 DNA reads as TGTGCCAGCAGTTCAGGACAGGTCAATCAGCCCCAGCATTTT. Drawing the rest from reference TRBV7-2 and TRBJ1-5, the complete variable domain is GAGVSQSPSNKVTEKGKDVELRCDPISGHTALYWYRQSLGQGLEFLIYFQGNSAPDKSGLPSDRFSAERTGGSVSTLTIQRTQQEDSAVYLCASSSGQVNQPQHFGDGTRLSIL.

J is TRBJ1-4 and V is TRBV5-6; D gene ambiguous. The CDR3 runs 13 residues. In germline, CDR1 is SGHDT, CDR2 YYEEEE. Trimming took 2 bases from V and 8 from J, leaving 10 bases between them. The CDR3 reads CASSFGRSEKLFF. DNA for the CDR3: TGTGCCAGCAGCTTTGGCAGGTCAGAAAAACTGTTTTTT.

The chain links TRBV10-3 to TRBJ1-1, with 12 bases identical to TRBD1. The CDR3 covers 14 residues. The ends lost 4 bases at V and 6 bases at J; junction bases unmatched: 3. Germline CDR1 reads ENHRY; CDR2 reads SYGVKD. The CDR3 loop is CAISVGTGGPEAFF. CDR3 sequence (DNA): TGTGCCATCAGTGTTGGGACAGGGGGCCCTGAAGCTTTCTTT.

This chain uses TRBV27 with TRBJ1-2; no reliable D call. Germline CDR1 reads MNHEY; CDR2 reads SMNVEV (reference sequence). Trimming pared 4 bases from V and 6 bases from J, leaving 9 bases between. The CDR3 sequence is 12 residues long. DNA for the CDR3: TGTGCCAGCAGTTCTTCACAAGATGGCTACACCTTC. Protein product: CASSSSQDGYTF.

V and J are TRBV7-8 and TRBJ2-1, with 7 bases fitting TRBD2. Unmatched junction bases numbered 11, after V lost 5 bases and J lost 4 bases. Looked up from germline, CDR1 is SGHVS and CDR2 is FQNEAQ. This CDR3 contains 16 residues. CDR3 bases: TGTGCCAGCAGCCTGATAGCGGGCGGACGTTACAATGAGCAGTTCTTC. As protein: CASSLIAGGRYNEQFF.

The CDR3 DNA reads as TGTGCCAGCAGCTTGAGGGGATTAGTGTTCGGGGAGCTGTTTTTT. This codes for CASSLRGLVFGELFF. This chain connects TRBV5-5 to TRBJ2-2, with D possibly being TRBD1 (5 bases). Between the trimmed V and J ends, which lost 1 base and 7 bases, there was a span of 14 bases. Per germline, CDR1 SGHKS and CDR2 YYEKEE (reference sequence). The CDR3 is 15 residues long.

V and J are TRBV3-1 (or the pseudogene TRBV3-2) and TRBJ1-6; weak D call: TRBD1 (6 bases). From germline, CDR1 is LGHDT and CDR2 YNNKEL (reference sequence). The CDR3 totals 16 residues. Trimming removed 5 bases at V and 9 bases at J, with 20 bases between. In nucleotides, the CDR3 is TGTGCCAGCAGCACTACGGGACACCCTTTTCCTTCACCCCTCCACTTT. This translates into CASSTTGHPFPSPLHF.

On this clone itself: In the same sample, other DNA sequences code for this CDR3. This chain links TRBV5-1 with TRBJ1-6; a possible D gene is TRBD1 (5 bases). Germline V CDR1 and CDR2: SGHRS, YFSETQ. The V gene lost 4 bases and the J gene lost 9 bases, with 14 bases spanning the gap. This CDR3 is 14 amino acids long. CDR3 amino acids: CASSLSGGSSPLHF. As DNA, the CDR3 is TGCGCCAGCAGCCTTTCGGGGGGGTCTTCACCCCTCCACTTT.

The chain couples TRBV5-1 to TRBJ2-1; 7 nucleotides match TRBD1. The J segment lost 9 bases and the V segment lost 0 bases, leaving 0 bases of the junction unmatched. The CDR3 is 12 amino acids. CDR1 SGHRS and CDR2 YFSETQ come from the germline V gene. Here the CDR3 DNA reads TGCGCCAGCAGCTTGGGACAGGGTGAGCAGTTCTTC. Amino acid sequence: CASSLGQGEQFF.

J is TRBJ1-1 and V is TRBV14, with 9 bases matching TRBD1. Germline V gene lookup returns CDR1 SGHDN and CDR2 FVKESK. The J segment lost 1 base and the V segment lost 2 bases, leaving 8 bases of the junction unmatched. This CDR3 contains 17 residues. CDR3 residues: CASSQNRGLNGNTEAFF. CDR3 in DNA: TGTGCCAGCAGCCAAAACAGGGGGCTGAACGGGAACACTGAAGCTTTCTTT.

The J gene is TRBJ1-1, the V gene TRBV5-1; 9 bases align to TRBD1. The CDR3 has 15 residues. V shed 0 bases and J 5 bases; nucleotides not matched to a gene: 5. Germline loops: CDR1 SGHRS, CDR2 YFSETQ. DNA of the CDR3: TGCGCCAGCAGCTTGGGGGGACAGGGAGGAACTGAAGCTTTCTTT. Amino acids: CASSLGGQGGTEAFF.

The chain joins TRBV6-5 to TRBJ2-5; 8 nucleotides agree with TRBD2. Germline lookup yields CDR1 MNHEY and CDR2 SVGAGI. V was clipped by 8 bases and J by 5 bases; unmatched bases: 4. This CDR3 region has 12 residues. CDR3 residues: CASGGGQETQYF. The CDR3 coding sequence is TGTGCCAGCGGCGGGGGGCAGGAGACCCAGTACTTC.